The 8 T cell receptor beta chains listed next were all sequenced from one sample in a study. The sorted Tregs were CD4+CD25+CD127-/low cells. Each CDR3 protein is one row after TCRdb ran MiXCR on the 5' RACE reads. This sample carries approximately 40,000 distinct CDR3 sequences, approximately 22% of them seen once, and the ten largest clones take about 4%. Source material: Tregs sorted from blood. The source of these receptors is a female donor with breast cancer.

This clonotype was counted between two and nine times. The junction and the germline gene differ at one end; a read error may be behind it. V is TRBV7-7 and J is TRBJ2-3; D remains ambiguous. Germline V gene lookup returns CDR1 SSHAT and CDR2 FNYEAQ (reference sequence). This CDR3 has 13 residues. The CDR3 bases are TGTGCTAGCAGCTTACGGGCCACGGGTACGCAGTATTTT. It codes for CASSLRATGTQYF.

This clonotype has more than one count but fewer than ten. V and J are TRBV28 and TRBJ1-1, with D possibly TRBD1 on 6 matching bases. Trimming cost V 4 bases and J 8 bases, with 8 bases left between them. Looked up from germline, CDR1 is MDHEN and CDR2 is SYDVKM. The CDR3 runs to 11 residues. The CDR3: CASSYGQEAFF. Here the CDR3 DNA reads TGTGCCAGCAGTTACGGACAGGAAGCTTTCTTT.

Points on this clonotype: Since a much larger clone is just one base distant, this may be a read error. The chain carries TRBV15 and TRBJ2-3; 11 bases are shared with TRBD2. The CDR3 has 17 amino acids. CDR1 is LNHNV, CDR2 YYDKDF, per germline (reference sequence). Written as DNA, the CDR3 is TGTGCCACCAGCAGGAGTCTAGCGGGAGGACCGGCAGATGCGCAGTATTTT. Its translation is CATSRSLAGGPADAQYF.

The sample holds many counts of this clonotype. The CDR3 DNA sequence: TGTGCCAGCACACTCTTAGCCAACTATGGCTACACCTTC. The encoded protein is CASTLLANYGYTF. The chain has TRBV5-6 and TRBJ1-2, with unresolved D. From germline, CDR1 is SGHDT and CDR2 YYEEEE. The CDR3 length is 13 residues. Trimming removed 6 bases from V and 2 bases from J, with 11 bases in between.

The chain has TRBV20-1 and TRBJ2-5; TRBD2 might be the D (6 bases). Per the germline V gene, CDR1 is DFQATT and CDR2 is SNEGSKA (reference sequence). V lost 0 bases and J lost 8, with 13 bases in between. The CDR3 consists of 13 residues. CDR3 bases: TGCAGTGCTAGAGATACTAGCCGTCCCACCCAGTACTTC. Residues: CSARDTSRPTQYF.

Worth noting for this clonotype: One end of the junction does not line up with germline, which may come from a read error. This sequence joins TRBV6-1 and TRBJ1-2; D is possibly TRBD1 (6 bases). Per germline, CDR1 MNHNS and CDR2 SASEGT. The CDR3 has 16 amino acids. CDR3 loop: CASGELRGATNYGYTF. The CDR3 nucleotides read TGTGCCAGCGGTGAATTACGGGGGGCAACTAACTATGGCTACACCTTC.

V and J are TRBV5-1 and TRBJ2-3; TRBD2 aligns across 13 bases. With 3 bases clipped from V and 2 bases from J, the junction kept 3 bases outside the gene matches. This CDR3 comprises 16 residues. The V gene's germline CDR1 is SGHRS and CDR2 YFSETQ. CDR3 DNA sequence: TGCGCCAGCAGCTCGGGACTAGCGGGGATCACAGATACGCAGTATTTT. It encodes CASSSGLAGITDTQYF.

The chain couples TRBV5-5 to TRBJ2-2, with 9 bases aligning to TRBD1. Germline assignment: CDR1 SGHKS and CDR2 YYEKEE (reference sequence). CDR3 size: 17 residues. The junction had 8 bases not matched to a gene; V was cut back by 4 bases and J by 1 base. The CDR3 DNA is TGTGCCAGCAGCCCCAGCGGGACAGGGTGGAACACCGGGGAGCTGTTTTTT. It specifies CASSPSGTGWNTGELFF.